The source of this T cell receptor (beta chain) is a study of OX40 agonist ivuxolimab in advanced cancers. Study in general: Partial responses were recorded for three patients, including one with hepatocellular carcinoma and two with cutaneous melanoma.

Prior autoimmune disease or systemic immunosuppression barred patients. Here immunoSEQ multiplex PCR was the method, and the copy in TCRdb shows in-frame clones only, minus some. The sample lists about 37,000 clones, over 80% seen once, with around 30% in the top ten. The V gene lost 6 bases and the J gene lost 5 bases, with 14 bases spanning the gap. Per germline, CDR1 MDHEN and CDR2 SYDVKM. The CDR3 loop spans 14 amino acids. The sample consisted of CD4+ or CD8+ T cells sorted from blood, taken in a trial of the OX40 agonist ivuxolimab. The V and J genes are TRBV28 and TRBJ1-5; possible D gene TRBD1, 5 bases. This TCR came from an adult with an advanced solid tumor such as melanoma, head and neck, liver or kidney cancer. Here the CDR3 reads CASSLAWGYQPQHF. In DNA, the CDR3 is TGTGCCAGCAGCCTCGCCTGGGGCTATCAGCCCCAGCATTTT.